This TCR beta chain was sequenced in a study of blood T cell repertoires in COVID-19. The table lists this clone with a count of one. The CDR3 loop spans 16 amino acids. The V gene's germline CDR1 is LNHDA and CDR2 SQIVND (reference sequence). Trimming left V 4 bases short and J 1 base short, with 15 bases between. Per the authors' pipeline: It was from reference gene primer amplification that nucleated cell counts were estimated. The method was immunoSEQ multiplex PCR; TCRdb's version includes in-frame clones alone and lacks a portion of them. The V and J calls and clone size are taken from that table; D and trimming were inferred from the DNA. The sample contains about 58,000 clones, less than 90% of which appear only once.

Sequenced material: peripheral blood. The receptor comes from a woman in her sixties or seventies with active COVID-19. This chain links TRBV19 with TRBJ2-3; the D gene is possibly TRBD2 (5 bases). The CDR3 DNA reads TGTGCCAGTAGTAGGACTGGCGGAGCCCGCACAGATACGCAGTATTTT. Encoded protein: CASSRTGGARTDTQYF.